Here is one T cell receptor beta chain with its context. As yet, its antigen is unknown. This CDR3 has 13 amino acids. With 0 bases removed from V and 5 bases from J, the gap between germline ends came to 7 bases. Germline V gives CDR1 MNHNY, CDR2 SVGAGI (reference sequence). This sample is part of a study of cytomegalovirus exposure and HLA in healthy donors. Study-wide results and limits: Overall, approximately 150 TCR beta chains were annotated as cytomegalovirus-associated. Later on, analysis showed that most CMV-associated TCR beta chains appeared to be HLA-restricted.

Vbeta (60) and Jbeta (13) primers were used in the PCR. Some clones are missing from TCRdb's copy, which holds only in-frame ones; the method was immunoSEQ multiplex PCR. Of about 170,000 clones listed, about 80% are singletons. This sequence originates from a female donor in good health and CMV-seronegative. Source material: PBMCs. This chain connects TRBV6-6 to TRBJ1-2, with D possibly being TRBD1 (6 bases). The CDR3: CASSYSGQYGYTF. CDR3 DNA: TGTGCCAGCAGTTACTCAGGACAGTATGGCTACACCTTC.